This T cell receptor beta chain was found in a study of T cell responses to AZD1222 COVID-19 vaccine. Regarding the study as a whole: After two AZD1222 doses, spike-specific TCR breadth and depth rose versus day 0. Females outnumbered males among donors, who were mostly white British; clonal diversity was possibly underestimated. Only a handful of individuals given AZD1222 were seropositive at baseline. Targeting of unmutated variant regions was reportedly seen in nearly half of spike-specific TCRs.

After removal of 8 bases from V and 2 bases from J, the junction contained 14 bases not matched to a gene. Germline V lookup: CDR1 MGHRA, CDR2 YSYEKL. The CDR3 length is 16 residues. Note on this clone: Its antigen is not known.

Generated by immunoSEQ multiplex PCR, the TCRdb table keeps only in-frame clones and is missing some. The sample carries 100,000 to 130,000 clones, over 80% recorded once. This chain joins TRBV4-1 and TRBJ2-5; TRBD2 agrees at 7 bases. The receptor's source is an adult who received the AZD1222 COVID-19 vaccine. The material was peripheral blood, obtained 28 days after the second AZD1222 dose. The CDR3: CASSLRAAGVQETQYF. The CDR3 DNA sequence: TGCGCCAGCTCCCTCCGGGCTGCGGGGGTTCAAGAGACCCAGTACTTC.